This T cell receptor beta chain was sequenced for a study of T cell clones after liver transplantation. On the study more broadly: Post-transplant blood was tracked for graft-donor-reactive T cell clones identified in a pre-transplant mixed lymphocyte reaction. Draws occurred before transplant, before withdrawal, and after complete or failed withdrawal.

CDR3 length: 11 residues. The ends were cut back, 5 bases at V and 4 bases at J, with 6 bases in the middle. Germline V gene data show CDR1 as SGHNT and CDR2 as YYREEE (reference sequence). Notes on this clone: Its antigen is unknown.

Sequenced by immunoSEQ multiplex PCR; TCRdb stores in-frame clones only, minus some. The sample holds 40,000 to 65,000 clones, approximately 84% seen once. Study-wide results and limits: In most of the 8 subjects, circulating graft-donor-reactive CD4 TCRbeta sequences fell significantly after transplant.

This sequence was found in a human donor who received a liver transplant. This chain links TRBV5-4 with TRBJ2-5; D gene unclear. The sequencing here drew on CD4+ T cells from blood, taken before liver transplant. The CDR3 DNA follows: TGTGCCAGCAGGAAAGGAGAGACCCAGTACTTC. Amino acids: CASRKGETQYF.